This T cell receptor (beta chain) came from a study of control samples from healthy donors and cancer patients. In germline, CDR1 is MNHEY, CDR2 SVGAGI. V lost 6 bases to trimming and J lost 1 base, with 11 bases between them. The CDR3 length is 14 residues. The table came from immunoSEQ multiplex PCR; TCRdb's copy has only in-frame clones and leaves some out. The sample contains 50,000 or so clones, 95% to 96% of which appear only once. The sample taken for sequencing was blood. This clonotype was sampled from a woman between 18 and 29 years old in good health. This rearrangement joins TRBV6-5 to TRBJ2-3; D gene ambiguous. This CDR3 reads CASRVLFRTDTQYF. The CDR3 region has the DNA TGTGCCAGCAGAGTACTATTCCGCACAGATACGCAGTATTTT.